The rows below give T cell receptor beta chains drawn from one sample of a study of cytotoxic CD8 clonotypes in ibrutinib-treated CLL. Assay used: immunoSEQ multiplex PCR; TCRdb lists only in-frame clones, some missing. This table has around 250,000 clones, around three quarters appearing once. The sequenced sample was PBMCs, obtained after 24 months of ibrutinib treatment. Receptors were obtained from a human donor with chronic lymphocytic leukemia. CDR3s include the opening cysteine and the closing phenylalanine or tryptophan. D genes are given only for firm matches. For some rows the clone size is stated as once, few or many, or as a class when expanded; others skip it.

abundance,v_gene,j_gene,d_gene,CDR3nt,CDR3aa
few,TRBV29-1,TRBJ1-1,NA,TGCAGCGTGGGGGCACGGATGAACACTGAAGCTTTCTTT,CSVGARMNTEAFF
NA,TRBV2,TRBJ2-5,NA,TGTGCCAGCCAACTCGGGAGACAGGGGACCCAGTACTTC,CASQLGRQGTQYF
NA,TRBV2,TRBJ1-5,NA,TGTGCCAGCAGTGTTGGAGGGGGGAATCAGCCCCAGCATTTT,CASSVGGGNQPQHF
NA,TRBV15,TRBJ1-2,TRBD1,TGTGCCACCAGCAGAGCGGGACAGGGAGGGGGCTACACCTTC,CATSRAGQGGGYTF
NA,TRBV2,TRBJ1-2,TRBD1,TGTGCCAGCAGTGTGGAACGACAGGGTAGTAAGGGCTACACCTTC,CASSVERQGSKGYTF
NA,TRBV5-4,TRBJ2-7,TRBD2,TGTGCCAGCAGCTGGACTAAGGGACTAGCTGCCTACGAGCAGTACTTC,CASSWTKGLAAYEQYF
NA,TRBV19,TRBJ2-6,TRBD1,TGTGCCAGTAGTACCAGGACAGGGACTGGGGCCAACGTCCTGACTTTC,CASSTRTGTGANVLTF
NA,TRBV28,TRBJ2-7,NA,TGTGCCAGCACCTCGCAGGGCTACGAGCAGTACTTC,CASTSQGYEQYF
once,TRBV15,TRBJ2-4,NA,TGTGCCACCAGCAGAGATCGGGCTGGCGAAAACATTCAGTACTTC,CATSRDRAGENIQYF
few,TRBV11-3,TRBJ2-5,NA,TGTGCCAGCAGCTCGCCCCGAACAGGAGAGACCCAGTACTTC,CASSSPRTGETQYF
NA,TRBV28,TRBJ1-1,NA,TGTGCCAGCAACCCGAATTCTGAGGGCACTGAAGCTTTCTTT,CASNPNSEGTEAFF
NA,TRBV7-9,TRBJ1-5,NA,TGTGCCAGCAGCTTAGAACGGGGGCGCGGACAGCCCCAGCATTTT,CASSLERGRGQPQHF
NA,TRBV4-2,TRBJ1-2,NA,TGTGCCAGCAGCCAAGATCCAGGAGACCTCTATGGCTACACCTTC,CASSQDPGDLYGYTF
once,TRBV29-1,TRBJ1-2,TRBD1,TGCAGCGTGTCTACAGGGGGTGACTATGGCTACACCTTC,CSVSTGGDYGYTF
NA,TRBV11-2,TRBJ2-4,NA,TGTGCCAGCAGCCATCTCAGGGCATACATTCAGTACTTC,CASSHLRAYIQYF
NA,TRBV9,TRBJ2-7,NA,TGTGCCAGCAGCGTAGTCGGGGGCGCGGGGCTCTACGAGCAGTACTTC,CASSVVGGAGLYEQYF
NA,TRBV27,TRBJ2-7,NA,TGTGCCAGCAGTTCCCCGGGGGCGGACTACGAGCAGTACTTC,CASSSPGADYEQYF
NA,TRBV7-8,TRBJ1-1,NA,TGTGCCAGCAGCTTAGAGGCTAGGGGTGACACTGAAGCTTTCTTT,CASSLEARGDTEAFF
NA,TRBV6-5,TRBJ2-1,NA,TGTGCCAGCAGTCGAACAACGGATGAGCAGTTCTTC,CASSRTTDEQFF
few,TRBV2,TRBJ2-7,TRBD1,TGTGCCAGCAGTGCACAGACAGGGTCCGAGCAGTACTTC,CASSAQTGSEQYF
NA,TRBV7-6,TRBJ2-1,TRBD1,TGTGCCAGCAGCTTAGTTTCAGGGGGCGATTCCGCTGAGCAGTTCTTC,CASSLVSGGDSAEQFF
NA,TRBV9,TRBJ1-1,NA,TGTGCCAGCAGCGCCCAGGGAGGGGGAAGCACTGAAGCTTTCTTT,CASSAQGGGSTEAFF
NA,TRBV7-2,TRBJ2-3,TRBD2,TGTGCCAGCAGCACCGGACTAGCGGGAATTGTCGATACGCAGTATTTT,CASSTGLAGIVDTQYF
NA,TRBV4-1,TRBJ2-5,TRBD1,TGCGCCAGCAGCTTCGGGACAGGGGAGACCCAGTACTTC,CASSFGTGETQYF
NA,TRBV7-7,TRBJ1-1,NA,TGTGCTAGCAGCTTAGGGAAAAACACTGAAGCTTTCTTT,CASSLGKNTEAFF
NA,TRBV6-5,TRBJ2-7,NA,TGTGCCAGCAGTTACTCGATTAACAGAGGGCGGATCGAGCAGTACTTC,CASSYSINRGRIEQYF
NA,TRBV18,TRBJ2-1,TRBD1,TGTGCCAGCTCCGGGGACAGGGTCTACAATGAGCAGTTCTTC,CASSGDRVYNEQFF